These 24 T cell receptor beta chains share one sample of origin, sequenced in a study of CD8 T cells in Susac syndrome. Random hexamers were used to reverse transcribe the RNA input (about 0.45 to 1 ug). TCRdb re-called the immunoSEQ multiplex PCR reads through MiXCR, storing one row per CDR3 protein. The sample lists about 190,000 distinct CDR3 sequences, 75% to 95% occurring once. The sequencing sample was made of CD4+ T cells from PBMCs. These receptors all stem from a human donor with Susac syndrome.

This clonotype was picked up a small number of times. A read error may account for a junction end that differs from germline. The gene calls are TRBV7-7 and TRBJ2-2; 7 nucleotides match TRBD2. The CDR3 loop spans 15 amino acids. CDR1 and CDR2 from the germline V gene are SSHAT and FNYEAQ (reference sequence). CDR3 in amino acids: CASSLAGVGTGELFF. The DNA of the CDR3 is TGTGCTAGCAGCTTGGCGGGAGTCGGCACCGGGGAGCTGTTTTTT.

This rearrangement joins TRBV3-1 to TRBJ2-4; D gene unclear. The CDR3 sequence is 14 residues long. V gave up 4 bases and J gave up 5 bases, with 12 bases separating them. The germline V gene encodes CDR1 LGHDT and CDR2 YNNKEL (reference sequence). The CDR3 region has the DNA TGTGCCAGCAGCCGATCAGAAATTCAAAACATTCAGTACTTC. Its translation is CASSRSEIQNIQYF.

The V and J genes are TRBV10-3 and TRBJ2-7; 11 bases agree with TRBD1. The germline gives CDR1 ENHRY, CDR2 SYGVKD. This CDR3 is 14 amino acids long. With 5 bases clipped from V and 4 bases from J, the junction kept 4 bases outside the gene matches. The CDR3: CAISLGQGAYEQYF. The CDR3 DNA is TGTGCCATCAGTCTCGGACAGGGGGCTTACGAGCAGTACTTC.

The chain uses TRBV9 and TRBJ2-5; D is possibly TRBD1 (5 bases). This CDR3 region has 16 residues. Germline V gives CDR1 SGDLS, CDR2 YYNGEE. The V gene lost 0 bases and the J gene lost 5 bases, with 17 bases spanning the gap. DNA for the CDR3: TGTGCCAGCAGCGTAGATACAGGAGCTTTTAGTGAGACCCAGTACTTC. Translated: CASSVDTGAFSETQYF.

The rearrangement joins TRBV9 to TRBJ2-3, with no clear D. Trimming shortened V by 0 bases and J by 6 bases, and 11 bases separated the two germline ends. This CDR3 comprises 14 residues. The germline gives CDR1 SGDLS, CDR2 YYNGEE. In DNA form, the CDR3 reads TGTGCCAGCAGCGTAGCGAGTACCTCCGATACGCAGTATTTT. This translates into CASSVASTSDTQYF.

This sequence joins TRBV19 and TRBJ1-2; 8 bases match TRBD1. Germline trimming cut 5 bases from V and 0 bases from J; bases unmatched to any gene: 8. The germline V gene has CDR1 LNHDA and CDR2 SQIVND (reference sequence). This CDR3 is 16 amino acids long. CDR3 protein: CASSLHSTGANYGYTF. For the CDR3, the DNA is TGTGCCAGTAGTCTACACTCGACAGGGGCTAACTATGGCTACACCTTC.

CDR3 sequence reads: CASSVDGRYNEGKLFF. In DNA form, the CDR3 reads TGTGCCAGCAGCGTAGACGGCAGATATAATGAGGGAAAACTGTTTTTT. This chain links TRBV9 with TRBJ1-4; D is ambiguous. V was trimmed by 0 bases and J by 10 bases, leaving 19 bases between them. The CDR3 has 16 amino acids. In germline, CDR1 is SGDLS, CDR2 YYNGEE.

This clonotype turned up a few times. The rearrangement links TRBV11-2 to TRBJ2-7; D might be TRBD1 or TRBD2, each matching 5 bases. Trimming removed 6 bases from V and 6 bases from J, with 9 bases in between. CDR1 is SGHAT, CDR2 FQNNGV, per germline. The CDR3 loop spans 11 amino acids. CDR3: CASSRGPEQYF. The CDR3 DNA is TGTGCCAGCAGTAGGGGACCCGAGCAGTACTTC.

V gene TRBV10-3 combines with J gene TRBJ1-5; D remains unclear. Germline CDR1 ENHRY, CDR2 SYGVKD. CDR3 size: 15 residues. Trimming stripped 2 bases from V and 0 bases from J, with 8 bases between. The DNA of the CDR3 is TGTGCCATCAGTGAGCACAGTCATAGCAATCAGCCCCAGCATTTT. Amino acid sequence: CAISEHSHSNQPQHF.

The V and J genes are TRBV4-2 and TRBJ2-5; TRBD1 might be the D (6 bases). In germline, CDR1 is LGHNA, CDR2 YNFKEQ. Trimming took 0 bases from V and 4 from J, leaving 15 bases between them. The CDR3 is 16 residues long. DNA for the CDR3: TGTGCCAGCAGCCAAGACCTAGACCTGGGGGCAGAGACCCAGTACTTC. It is translated as CASSQDLDLGAETQYF.

The chain is built from TRBV19 and TRBJ2-7, with a weak D call TRBD1 (6 bases). CDR1 is LNHDA, CDR2 SQIVND, per germline (reference sequence). Trimming took off 5 bases at V and 4 bases at J, with 12 bases between the two ends. The CDR3 loop spans 13 amino acids. The CDR3: CASSGSRGYEQYF. CDR3 in DNA: TGTGCCAGTAGTGGTAGCAGGGGATACGAGCAGTACTTC.

The CDR3 region is CASSQRGTTHNEQFF. CDR3 coding DNA: TGTGCCAGCAGCCAACGCGGGACTACACACAATGAGCAGTTCTTC. This rearrangement joins TRBV4-2 to TRBJ2-1; 7 bases agree with TRBD2. J gave up 5 bases and V 2 bases, and 6 bases lay outside the gene matches. Germline V gives CDR1 LGHNA, CDR2 YNFKEQ. This CDR3 has 15 residues.

This rearrangement joins TRBV29-1 to TRBJ2-7, with 9 bases that match TRBD1. Per germline, CDR1 SQVTM and CDR2 ANQGSEA. The CDR3 length is 14 residues. The V gene end was trimmed by 8 bases and the J gene end by 0 bases; junction bases not matched to a gene: 8. The CDR3 protein is CSYKMTGGSYEQYF. For the CDR3, the DNA is TGCAGCTATAAAATGACAGGGGGCTCCTACGAGCAGTACTTC.

This chain connects TRBV20-1 to TRBJ2-4; possibly TRBD1 for D (6 bases). Trimming took 6 bases from V and 2 from J, leaving 11 bases between them. Germline V gene lookup returns CDR1 DFQATT and CDR2 SNEGSKA (reference sequence). The CDR3 sequence is 13 residues long. The CDR3 region is CSAHGQSKNIQYF. In DNA form, the CDR3 reads TGCAGTGCCCATGGACAGTCCAAAAACATTCAGTACTTC.

The rearrangement links TRBV6-5 to TRBJ1-2; a weak D match, TRBD1 (5 bases). The germline CDR1 and CDR2 sequences are MNHEY and SVGAGI. Trimming took off 8 bases at V and 5 bases at J, with 15 bases between the two ends. The CDR3 has 13 residues. CDR3 DNA: TGTGCCAGCGCCCCCGTCAGGGAATATGGCTACACCTTC. This gives the protein CASAPVREYGYTF.

The genes are TRBV5-6 and TRBJ1-1, with 8 positions matching TRBD1. Germline values: CDR1 SGHDT, CDR2 YYEEEE. The CDR3 loop spans 15 amino acids. After removal of 1 base from V and 5 bases from J, the junction contained 7 bases not matched to a gene. CDR3 protein: CASSLIGRGRTEAFF. In DNA, the CDR3 is TGTGCCAGCAGCTTGATTGGCAGGGGGCGGACTGAAGCTTTCTTT.

The chain combines TRBV5-6 with TRBJ1-2; unclear D gene. This CDR3 comprises 14 residues. V lost 0 bases and J 5 bases, leaving 11 bases between the germline ends. Germline lookup yields CDR1 SGHDT and CDR2 YYEEEE. The CDR3 region has the DNA TGTGCCAGCAGCTTGGCCCGGCAGATATATGGCTACACCTTC. Protein sequence: CASSLARQIYGYTF.

This sequence joins TRBV9 and TRBJ2-1; 11 bases line up with TRBD2. The J segment lost 3 bases and the V segment lost 4 bases, leaving 9 bases of the junction unmatched. Germline V gene lookup returns CDR1 SGDLS and CDR2 YYNGEE. The CDR3 covers 17 residues. CDR3 protein: CASSSRTSGLIYNEQFF. CDR3 DNA: TGTGCCAGCAGCTCAAGGACTAGCGGGTTAATCTACAATGAGCAGTTCTTC.

V and J are TRBV5-1 and TRBJ2-7, with 8 nucleotides matching TRBD2. V was clipped by 3 bases and J by 6 bases; unmatched bases: 8. The CDR3 spans 14 residues. Germline V gene sequence: CDR1 SGHRS, CDR2 YFSETQ. CDR3 in amino acids: CASSSGGPYLEQYF. CDR3 nucleotides: TGCGCCAGCAGCTCGGGAGGGCCTTATCTCGAGCAGTACTTC.

The chain couples TRBV7-9 to TRBJ1-2; 8 bases are shared with TRBD1. Germline values: CDR1 SEHNR, CDR2 FQNEAQ (reference sequence). The CDR3 is 15 amino acids. V lost 5 bases, J lost 7 bases, and 12 bases stayed unmatched. The CDR3 region is CASSQPSGQGPGYTF. The CDR3 DNA reads as TGTGCCAGCAGCCAACCCAGTGGACAGGGTCCTGGCTACACCTTC.

The chain links TRBV5-1 to TRBJ2-3; TRBD2 might be the D (6 bases). The CDR3 has 16 residues. Trimming left V 4 bases short and J 0 bases short, with 15 bases between. Germline CDR1 and CDR2: SGHRS and YFSETQ. Written as DNA, the CDR3 is TGCGCCAGCAGCGGTTGGGGGGACCCTAGCACAGATACGCAGTATTTT. Its translation: CASSGWGDPSTDTQYF.

The chain joins TRBV19 to TRBJ2-1; 7 nucleotides align to TRBD1. CDR3 length: 14 residues. The V and J ends lost 4 bases and 2 bases, in that order; junction bases with no gene match: 2. Germline V gene sequence: CDR1 LNHDA, CDR2 SQIVND (reference sequence). CDR3 nucleotide sequence: TGTGCCAGTAGTACCCAGGGGGCCTACAATGAGCAGTTCTTC. Encoded protein: CASSTQGAYNEQFF.

The chain's CDR3 is CASSLGGTAIDEQYF. CDR3 in DNA: TGCGCCAGCAGCTTAGGTGGGACAGCGATCGACGAGCAGTACTTC. The rearrangement joins TRBV5-1 to TRBJ2-7, with 7 bases aligning to TRBD1. Germline-derived CDR1 and CDR2 are SGHRS and YFSETQ. The V gene end was trimmed by 2 bases and the J gene end by 5 bases; junction bases not matched to a gene: 10. The CDR3 length is 15 residues.

The V gene is TRBV20-1, the J gene TRBJ2-7; tentatively, D is TRBD2 (5 bases). V was pared by 5 bases and J by 7 bases, with 9 bases between. CDR1 is DFQATT, CDR2 SNEGSKA, per germline (reference sequence). The CDR3 is made up of 10 amino acids. The CDR3 region is CSASGNEQYF. The CDR3 DNA is TGCAGTGCTTCCGGGAATGAGCAGTACTTC.